These T cell receptor beta chains were read from a single sample in a study of Ad26.COV2.S vaccination and SARS-CoV-2 variants. The repertoire was sequenced with immunoSEQ multiplex PCR; TCRdb's copy has only in-frame clones and lacks some. The sample yields about 460,000 clones, 80% to 90% seen once. The sequencing here drew on peripheral blood, taken in a trial of Ad26.COV2.S vaccine versus placebo. The receptors were sampled from a person between 18 and 65 years old who received the Ad26.COV2.S COVID-19 vaccine or a placebo. The CDR3 runs from the conserved cysteine through the conserved F or W. The D gene is left open where the match is weak. Not all rows give a size; the values are once, few, many and, for expanded clones, a class.

abundance	v_gene	d_gene	j_gene	CDR3nt	CDR3aa
.	TRBV29-1	.	TRBJ1-3	TGCAGCGTTGAAACCGGGGCAGGAAACACCATATATTTT	CSVETGAGNTIYF
.	TRBV16	.	TRBJ1-1	TGTGCCAGCAGCCAAACGGTTCGCACTGAAGCTTTCTTT	CASSQTVRTEAFF
.	TRBV28	TRBD1	TRBJ1-5	TGTGCCAGCAGTTTGGCGGCACAGGGGCGTGGGCAGCCCCAGCATTTT	CASSLAAQGRGQPQHF
.	TRBV5-6	TRBD1	TRBJ1-2	TGTGCCAGCAGGAGGACAGGGTTTGGCTATGGCTACACCTTC	CASRRTGFGYGYTF
.	TRBV7-6	TRBD2	TRBJ2-5	TGTGCCAGCAGCTTATCTTTTGCTAGCGGGGGCCAAGAGACCCAGTACTTC	CASSLSFASGGQETQYF
.	TRBV7-2	.	TRBJ2-4	TGTGCCAGCAGCTTAGCCTCCACTTGGCTAGCCAAAAACATTCAGTACTTC	CASSLASTWLAKNIQYF
.	TRBV28	.	TRBJ1-1	TGTGCCAGCAGTGCGTCCGCGGTAACTGAAGCTTTCTTT	CASSASAVTEAFF
.	TRBV19	.	TRBJ2-1	TGTGCCAGTAGTATGCAAGGGGTTGCCTACAATGAGCAGTTCTTC	CASSMQGVAYNEQFF
.	TRBV28	TRBD2	TRBJ2-7	TGTGCCAGCAGTTTATGGGCTAGCGGGAGCTCCTACGAGCAGTACTTC	CASSLWASGSSYEQYF
.	TRBV20-1	.	TRBJ2-5	TGCAGTGCTAGACTGGAGACCCAGTACTTC	CSARLETQYF
.	TRBV5-1	.	TRBJ1-6	TGCGCCAGCAGCTTGGAATGGACGGGGAATTCACCCCTCCACTTT	CASSLEWTGNSPLHF
.	TRBV27	.	TRBJ1-2	TGTGCCAGCAAAATTGACAGCAACACCTTCTATGGCTACACCTTC	CASKIDSNTFYGYTF
once	TRBV6-2/TRBV6-3	.	TRBJ2-5	TGTGCCAGCAGCCGGAGTCAAGAGACCCAGTACTTC	CASSRSQETQYF
.	TRBV12-1	.	TRBJ2-5	TGTGCCAGCAGCTCTAACGGACAGGGGGCCTGTGAGACCCAGTACTTC	CASSSNGQGACETQYF
once	TRBV25-1	TRBD1	TRBJ1-2	TGTGCCACCTCGGACAGGAACATCTATGGCTACACCTTC	CATSDRNIYGYTF
.	TRBV7-2	TRBD2	TRBJ2-2	TGTGCCAGCAGGCTAGCGGGAGGGGTCGGGGAGCTGTTTTTT	CASRLAGGVGELFF
.	TRBV15	TRBD1	TRBJ1-1	TGTGCCACCACCAAGCGGCCCACAGGGGTTTGGGAAGCTTTCTTT	CATTKRPTGVWEAFF
.	TRBV6-2/TRBV6-3	.	TRBJ2-3	TGTGCCAGCAGTTATGGAAGAGATACGCAGTATTTT	CASSYGRDTQYF
.	TRBV18	.	TRBJ1-5	TGTGCCAGCTCCCCTTCGTCACGGGGATCTGATCAGCCCCAGCATTTT	CASSPSSRGSDQPQHF
.	TRBV4-1	.	TRBJ1-1	TGCGCCAGCAGCCAAGATGCCAGGGCCCGGTCGTCTGAAGCTTTCTTT	CASSQDARARSSEAFF
.	TRBV28	TRBD2	TRBJ2-1	TGTGCCAGCAGTACGACCGCCGGGACTAGCGGGAGTAGGATCTCCTACAATGAGCAGTTCTTC	CASSTTAGTSGSRISYNEQFF
.	TRBV6-2/TRBV6-3	TRBD1	TRBJ1-2	TGTGCCAGCAGTTTCCGACAGGGGACTAACTATGGCTACACCTTC	CASSFRQGTNYGYTF